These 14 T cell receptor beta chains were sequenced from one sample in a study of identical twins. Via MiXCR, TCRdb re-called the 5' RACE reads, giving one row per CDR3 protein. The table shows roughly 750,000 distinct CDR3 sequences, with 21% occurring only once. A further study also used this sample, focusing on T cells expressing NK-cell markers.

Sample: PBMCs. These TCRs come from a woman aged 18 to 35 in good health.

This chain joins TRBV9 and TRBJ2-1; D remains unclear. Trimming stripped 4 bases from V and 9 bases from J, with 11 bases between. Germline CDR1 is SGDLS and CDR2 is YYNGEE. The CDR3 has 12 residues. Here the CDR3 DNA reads TGTGCCAGCAGCCCCTTCATGAGTGAGCAGTTCTTC. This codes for CASSPFMSEQFF.

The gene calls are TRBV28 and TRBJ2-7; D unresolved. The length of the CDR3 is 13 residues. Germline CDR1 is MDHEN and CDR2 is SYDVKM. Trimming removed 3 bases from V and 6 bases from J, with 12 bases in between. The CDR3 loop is CASSLFQAGEQYF. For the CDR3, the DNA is TGTGCCAGCAGTTTGTTCCAGGCCGGCGAGCAGTACTTC.

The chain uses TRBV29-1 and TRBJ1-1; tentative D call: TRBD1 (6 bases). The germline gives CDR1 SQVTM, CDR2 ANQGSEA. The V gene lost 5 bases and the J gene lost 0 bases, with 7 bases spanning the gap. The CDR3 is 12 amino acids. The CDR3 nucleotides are TGCAGCGTTCAGGGGATGAACACTGAAGCTTTCTTT. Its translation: CSVQGMNTEAFF.

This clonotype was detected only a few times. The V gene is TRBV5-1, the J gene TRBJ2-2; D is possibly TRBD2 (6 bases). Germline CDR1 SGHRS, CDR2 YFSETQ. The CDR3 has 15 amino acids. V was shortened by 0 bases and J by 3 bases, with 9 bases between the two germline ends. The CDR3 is CASSLEGLYTGELFF. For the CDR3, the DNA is TGCGCCAGCAGCTTGGAGGGACTGTACACCGGGGAGCTGTTTTTT. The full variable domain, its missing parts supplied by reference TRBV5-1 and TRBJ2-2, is KAGVTQTPRYLIKTRGQQVTLSCSPISGHRSVSWYQQTPGQGLQFLFEYFSETQRNKGNFPGRFSGRQFSNSRSEMNVSTLELGDSALYLCASSLEGLYTGELFFGEGSRLTVL.

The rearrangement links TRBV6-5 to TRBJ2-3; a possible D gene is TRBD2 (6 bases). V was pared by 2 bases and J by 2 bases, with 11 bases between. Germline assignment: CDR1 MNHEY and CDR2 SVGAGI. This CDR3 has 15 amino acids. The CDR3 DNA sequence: TGTGCCAGCAGTTACGTGGCTAGCGCCACAGATACGCAGTATTTT. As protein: CASSYVASATDTQYF.

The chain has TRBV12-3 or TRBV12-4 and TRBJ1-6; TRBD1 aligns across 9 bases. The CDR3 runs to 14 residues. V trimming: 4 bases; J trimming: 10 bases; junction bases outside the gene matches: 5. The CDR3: CASSSTGGNSPLHF. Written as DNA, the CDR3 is TGTGCCAGCAGTTCGACAGGGGGAAACTCACCCCTCCACTTT.

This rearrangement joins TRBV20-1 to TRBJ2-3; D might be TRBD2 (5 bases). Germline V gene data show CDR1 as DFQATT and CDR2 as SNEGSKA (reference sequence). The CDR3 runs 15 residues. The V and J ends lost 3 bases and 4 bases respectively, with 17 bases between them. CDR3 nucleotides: TGCAGTGCTAGCCGCCCCGGGGTAGCTGCAGATACGCAGTATTTT. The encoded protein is CSASRPGVAADTQYF.

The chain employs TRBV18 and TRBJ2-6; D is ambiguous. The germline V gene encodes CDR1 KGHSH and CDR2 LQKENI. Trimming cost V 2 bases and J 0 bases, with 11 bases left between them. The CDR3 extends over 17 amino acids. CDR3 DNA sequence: TGTGCCAGCTCACCATTAGGTTCCGTCTCTGGGGCCAACGTCCTGACTTTC. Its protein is CASSPLGSVSGANVLTF. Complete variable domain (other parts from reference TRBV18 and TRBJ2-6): NAGVMQNPRHLVRRRGQEARLRCSPMKGHSHVYWYRQLPEEGLKFMVYLQKENIIDESGMPKERFSAEFPKEGPSILRIQQVVRGDSAAYFCASSPLGSVSGANVLTFGAGSRLTVL.

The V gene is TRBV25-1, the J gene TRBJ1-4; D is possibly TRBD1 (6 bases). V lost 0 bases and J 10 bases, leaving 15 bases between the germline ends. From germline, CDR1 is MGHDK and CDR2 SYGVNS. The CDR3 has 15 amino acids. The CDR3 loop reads CASSEYMAGEGKLFF. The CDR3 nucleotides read TGTGCCAGCAGTGAATATATGGCAGGGGAGGGAAAACTGTTTTTT.

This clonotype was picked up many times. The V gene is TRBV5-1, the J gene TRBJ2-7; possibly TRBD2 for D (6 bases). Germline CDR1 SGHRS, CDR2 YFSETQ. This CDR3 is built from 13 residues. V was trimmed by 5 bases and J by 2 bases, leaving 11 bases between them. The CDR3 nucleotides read TGCGCCAGCAGGCGGGACGGACCCTACGAGCAGTACTTC. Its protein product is CASRRDGPYEQYF.

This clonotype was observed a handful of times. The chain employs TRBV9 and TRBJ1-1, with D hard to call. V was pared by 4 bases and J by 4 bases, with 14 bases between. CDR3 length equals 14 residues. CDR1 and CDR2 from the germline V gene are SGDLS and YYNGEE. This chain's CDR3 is CASSSQSESTEAFF. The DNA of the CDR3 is TGTGCCAGCAGCTCCCAAAGTGAATCCACTGAAGCTTTCTTT.

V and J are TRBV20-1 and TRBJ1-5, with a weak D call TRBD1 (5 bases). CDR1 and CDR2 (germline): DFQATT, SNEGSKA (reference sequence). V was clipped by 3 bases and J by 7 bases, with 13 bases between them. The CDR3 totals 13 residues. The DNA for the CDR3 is TGCAGTGCTAGTGTCAGGGACGGGCAGCCCCAGCATTTT. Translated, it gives CSASVRDGQPQHF.

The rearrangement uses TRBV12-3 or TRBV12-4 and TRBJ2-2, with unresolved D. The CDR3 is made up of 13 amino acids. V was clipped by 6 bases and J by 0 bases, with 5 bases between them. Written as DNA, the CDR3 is TGTGCCAGCAGGGGTTCGAACACCGGGGAGCTGTTTTTT. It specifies CASRGSNTGELFF.

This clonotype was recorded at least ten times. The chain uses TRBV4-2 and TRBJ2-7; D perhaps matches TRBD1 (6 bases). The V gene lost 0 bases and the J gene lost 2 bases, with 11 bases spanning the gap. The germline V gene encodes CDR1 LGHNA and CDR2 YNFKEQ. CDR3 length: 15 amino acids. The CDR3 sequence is CASSQEITGTYEQYF. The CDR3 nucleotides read TGTGCCAGCAGCCAAGAGATAACAGGGACCTACGAGCAGTACTTC.